The entry below describes one T cell receptor beta chain. The CDR3 spans 16 residues. The V segment lost 4 bases and the J segment 3 bases; nucleotides outside the gene matches: 8. Germline V gene lookup returns CDR1 MNHEY and CDR2 SVGAGI. These data are taken from a study of blood T cell repertoires in COVID-19. At the level of the study: The United States, Italy and Spain provided the acute and convalescent COVID-19 samples. Sample material is recorded as cDNA or gDNA derived from T cells, B-cell-depleted T cells, or PBMCs.

The repertoire was sequenced with immunoSEQ multiplex PCR; TCRdb's copy has only in-frame clones and lacks some. Among nearly 350,000 clones listed, approximately 89% were seen once. The sample taken for sequencing was peripheral blood. The chain carries TRBV6-5 and TRBJ1-5; 8 bases agree with TRBD1. This clonotype originated in a woman in her late teens or twenties who had recovered from COVID-19. The DNA of the CDR3 is TGTGCCAGCAGTTCCCGGACAGGGAGTATCAATCAGCCCCAGCATTTT. Protein product: CASSSRTGSINQPQHF.